This T cell receptor beta chain was sequenced for a study of identical twins. Study-level points and caveats: Fewer insertions characterized abundant cord blood beta clonotypes, whereas memory repertoires showed none. There is a chance that invariant MAIT and iNKT cells partially muddied zero-insertion analyses. Conclusions rested on cross-sectional statistics rather than following the same donors.

This clonotype was picked up a small number of times. Its antigen is unknown. A universal primer site was added by template switching, and unique molecular identifiers were carried by the cDNA. MiXCR, run by TCRdb on the 5' RACE reads, gives a single entry per CDR3 protein. The sample records about 570,000 distinct CDR3 sequences, 9.5% to 10% being singletons. V lost 3 bases and J lost 2, with 8 bases in between. The germline V gene encodes CDR1 ENHRY and CDR2 SYGVKD. CDR3 length equals 13 residues. These data also featured in a second study, about yellow fever vaccine responses in identical twins.

J is TRBJ2-7 and V is TRBV10-3, with D maybe TRBD2 (5 bases). The material sequenced was PBMCs. The receptor comes from a woman aged 18-30 years in good health. This CDR3 reads CAISDLAPYEQYF. CDR3 sequence (DNA): TGTGCCATCAGTGACCTAGCCCCCTACGAGCAGTACTTC.